The clone carrying this T cell receptor (beta chain) came up once. The antigen is not known. This entry belongs to a study of cytomegalovirus exposure and HLA in healthy donors. Overall study findings and caveats: In a later analysis, parvovirus B19, influenza, CMV and Epstein-Barr virus appeared linked to several top co-occurrence clusters. An analysis done earlier found most TCR beta V segments productive about 90% or about 30% of the time. Donors belonging to an Asian-associated ancestry cluster reportedly showed fewer N-insertions in productive TCRs than the approximately 640-donor mean, according to what a later analysis found.

V was clipped by 0 bases and J by 2 bases; unmatched bases: 1. The CDR3 is 14 amino acids. Germline CDR1 reads SGHRS; CDR2 reads YFSETQ. Whereas donors were nominally healthy upon sampling, unrecorded immune exposures were probable. The primer mix had 60 Vbeta and 13 Jbeta primers. Some clones are missing from TCRdb's copy, which holds only in-frame ones; the method was immunoSEQ multiplex PCR. The sample lists approximately 180,000 clones, approximately 80% occurring once. The source of this sequence is a woman between 18 and 30 years old in good health and CMV-seronegative. Specimen: PBMCs. The chain has TRBV5-1 and TRBJ2-5, with 7 bases fitting TRBD2. This CDR3 is CASSLGTRQETQYF. The CDR3 DNA reads as TGCGCCAGCAGCTTGGGGACTAGACAAGAGACCCAGTACTTC.